The 16 T cell receptor beta chains below come from one sample, sequenced in a study of T-cell memory formation after mild COVID-19. TCRdb reprocessed the 5' RACE reads with MiXCR, giving one entry per CDR3 protein. Of a few hundred thousand distinct CDR3 sequences in the sample, more than 15% are singletons; the top ten hold about 22%. The sequencing input was PBMCs or a T cell subset sorted from them (not recorded which). Source of these receptors: a man aged 18 to 30 who had mild COVID-19 (a few samples of this study predate the infection). Cell type and time point are not known.

This clonotype has more than one count but fewer than ten. The J gene is TRBJ1-5, the V gene TRBV7-8, with D possibly being TRBD1 (5 bases). The CDR3 has 16 amino acids. V dropped 3 bases and J dropped 0 bases, with 12 bases sitting between them. CDR1 is SGHVS and CDR2 is FQNEAQ in the germline V gene. In nucleotides, the CDR3 is TGTGCCAGCAGCTTCTACGGACACTATAGCAATCAGCCCCAGCATTTT. This translates into CASSFYGHYSNQPQHF.

This clonotype was found a few times. The chain is built from TRBV18 and TRBJ2-7; a weak D match, TRBD2 (6 bases). The CDR3 consists of 13 residues. Per the germline V gene, CDR1 is KGHSH and CDR2 is LQKENI. The germline V and J ends were trimmed by 6 bases and 4 bases, with 13 bases remaining between them. In DNA form, the CDR3 reads TGTGCCAGCTCTAGCTTGGGGGGATACGAGCAGTACTTC. Protein sequence: CASSSLGGYEQYF.

This chain connects TRBV19 to TRBJ2-3; TRBD2 matches 7 bases. The V gene end was trimmed by 4 bases and the J gene end by 6 bases; junction bases not matched to a gene: 4. The CDR3 has 13 residues. Germline CDR1 LNHDA, CDR2 SQIVND (reference sequence). This chain's CDR3 is CASSKLARDTQYF. The CDR3 DNA follows: TGTGCCAGTAGTAAACTAGCGCGGGATACGCAGTATTTT.

This clonotype turned up a few times. V is TRBV5-1 and J is TRBJ1-1; no firm D call. V gave up 4 bases and J gave up 0 bases, with 13 bases separating them. Germline CDR1 reads SGHRS; CDR2 reads YFSETQ. The CDR3 is 15 residues long. The chain's CDR3 is CASSVAVGMNTEAFF. The CDR3 bases are TGCGCCAGCAGCGTCGCGGTGGGCATGAACACTGAAGCTTTCTTT.

This clonotype has a handful of counts. V and J are TRBV28 and TRBJ2-1, with D perhaps given as TRBD1 or TRBD2 (6 bases each). This CDR3 spans 18 amino acids. Germline CDR1 and CDR2: MDHEN and SYDVKM. V was trimmed by 8 bases and J by 2 bases, leaving 25 bases between them. The CDR3 bases are TGTGCCAGCGGCCCGGGGGCATCGGGGAGAATAGCCTACAATGAGCAGTTCTTC. This gives the protein CASGPGASGRIAYNEQFF.

This clonotype was recorded a few times. The chain recombines TRBV11-2 with TRBJ2-1; 8 bases agree with TRBD2. This CDR3 is 14 amino acids long. V trimming: 7 bases; J trimming: 3 bases; junction bases outside the gene matches: 5. Germline lookup yields CDR1 SGHAT and CDR2 FQNNGV. The CDR3 coding sequence is TGTGCCAGCACCCCCGGGGGGGTCTACAATGAGCAGTTCTTC. It codes for CASTPGGVYNEQFF.

V is TRBV7-2 and J is TRBJ2-4; no definite D call. This CDR3 is built from 13 residues. V lost 5 bases and J lost 1, with 6 bases in between. Germline CDR1 reads SGHTA; CDR2 reads FQGNSA. The CDR3 DNA follows: TGTGCCAGCAGCAGGATGGCCAAAAACATTCAGTACTTC. This encodes CASSRMAKNIQYF.

The chain recombines TRBV9 with TRBJ2-3; 7 bases map to TRBD2. The CDR3 has 16 amino acids. With V trimmed by 0 bases and J by 8 bases, 12 bases remained unmatched. Germline V gives CDR1 SGDLS, CDR2 YYNGEE. The CDR3 DNA is TGTGCCAGCAGCGTAGGAGGAGGGAGGGGCGGAGGTACGCAGTATTTT. It is translated as CASSVGGGRGGGTQYF.

This clonotype was seen a single time. The chain links TRBV9 to TRBJ2-7, with 10 bases that match TRBD1. The junction had 4 bases not matched to a gene; V was cut back by 4 bases and J by 6 bases. The CDR3 runs 13 residues. Germline loops: CDR1 SGDLS, CDR2 YYNGEE. CDR3 DNA sequence: TGTGCCAGCAGCCGGGACAGGGGTGGCGAGCAGTACGTC. Its translation: CASSRDRGGEQYV.

The chain couples TRBV30 to TRBJ1-3; D uncertain. Germline loops: CDR1 GTSNPN, CDR2 SVGIG (reference sequence). The CDR3 has 13 amino acids. V was clipped by 8 bases and J by 0 bases, with 11 bases between them. The CDR3 loop reads CAQAVTSGNTIYF. As DNA, the CDR3 is TGTGCCCAAGCAGTCACCTCTGGAAACACCATATATTTT.

A few counts support this clonotype. This chain joins TRBV19 and TRBJ2-6; 9 bases line up with TRBD1. This CDR3 contains 22 residues. The V and J ends lost 0 bases and 2 bases, in that order; junction bases with no gene match: 17. The germline V gene has CDR1 LNHDA and CDR2 SQIVND (reference sequence). For the CDR3, the DNA is TGTGCCAGTAGTATAGATCCTTTATGGACAGGGGCCAGAAGAGCTGGGGCCAACGTCCTGACTTTC. Translated: CASSIDPLWTGARRAGANVLTF.

V and J are TRBV7-9 and TRBJ2-6; D not resolved. From germline, CDR1 is SEHNR and CDR2 FQNEAQ (reference sequence). V shed 3 bases and J shed 5 bases, with 8 bases lying between them. The CDR3 loop spans 14 amino acids. CDR3 in amino acids: CASSFGEWANVLTF. CDR3 nucleotides: TGTGCCAGCAGCTTTGGGGAATGGGCCAACGTCCTGACTTTC.

This clonotype occurred a few times. The chain employs TRBV7-9 and TRBJ1-2, with D hard to call. Germline V lookup: CDR1 SEHNR, CDR2 FQNEAQ (reference sequence). This CDR3 comprises 16 residues. V lost 4 bases to trimming and J lost 0 bases, with 15 bases between them. The CDR3 sequence: CASSSNLLRANYGYTF. For the CDR3, the DNA is TGTGCCAGCAGCTCAAATTTACTCAGAGCTAACTATGGCTACACCTTC.

This clonotype was seen once. A much bigger clone sits one base away, suggesting this may be a read error. The genes are TRBV5-1 and TRBJ2-3, with 7 bases fitting TRBD2. Germline V CDR1 and CDR2: SGHRS, YFSETQ. This CDR3 is built from 15 residues. This chain's CDR3 is CASILGRGGTDTQYF. The CDR3, as DNA: TGCGCCAGCATCTTGGGTCGGGGGGGCACAGATACGCAGTATTTT.

CDR3 loop: CASSFRGLRETQYF. CDR3 nucleotide sequence: TGTGCCAGCAGCTTTCGGGGGTTGAGAGAGACCCAGTACTTC. The chain recombines TRBV7-2 with TRBJ2-5; perhaps TRBD2 as D (6 bases). Trimming removed 3 bases at V and 4 bases at J, with 12 bases between. The CDR3 runs 14 residues. Germline V CDR1 and CDR2: SGHTA, FQGNSA.

This clonotype was seen a few times. The chain links TRBV20-1 to TRBJ2-7; 10 bases fit TRBD2. V gave up 0 bases and J gave up 6 bases; unmatched junction bases: 8. The CDR3 sequence is 15 residues long. Germline CDR1 reads DFQATT; CDR2 reads SNEGSKA (reference sequence). Here the CDR3 reads CSARDVVAGGLEQYV. CDR3 DNA: TGCAGTGCTAGAGATGTGGTAGCGGGGGGACTCGAGCAGTACGTC.